These 15 T cell receptor beta chains were all obtained from the same sample, sequenced in a study of T cell repertoires in aging, cancer and after chemotherapy. Multiplex touch-down PCR with TRB-A/B primers amplified rearranged V-D-J TRB sequences. Using its own MiXCR run on the multiplex PCR reads, TCRdb lists one record per CDR3 protein. The data show about 10,000 distinct CDR3 sequences, about 36% seen once. TCR beta rearrangements were amplified from peripheral blood genomic DNA. Sequencing input: blood. These receptors were obtained from a human donor in good health.

This clonotype was picked up one time. The chain employs TRBV18 and TRBJ2-5; D not certain. CDR1 and CDR2 from the germline V gene are KGHSH and LQKENI. V was cut by 2 bases and J by 4 bases, with 8 bases left in between. This CDR3 has 13 residues. The CDR3 DNA reads as TGTGCCAGCTCACCATCTGGCGTAGAGACCCAGTACTTC. Encoded protein: CASSPSGVETQYF. The full variable domain, rest sourced from reference TRBV18 and TRBJ2-5, is NAGVMQNPRHLVRRRGQEARLRCSPMKGHSHVYWYRQLPEEGLKFMVYLQKENIIDESGMPKERFSAEFPKEGPSILRIQQVVRGDSAAYFCASSPSGVETQYFGPGTRLLVL.

This clonotype qualifies as medium-sized. The chain employs TRBV29-1 and TRBJ2-2; 14 bases align to TRBD2. V shed 4 bases and J 4 bases; nucleotides not matched to a gene: 5. The CDR3 extends over 16 amino acids. CDR1 SQVTM and CDR2 ANQGSEA come from the germline V gene. CDR3 residues: CSVGLAGGGGTGELFF. DNA of the CDR3: TGCAGCGTTGGACTAGCGGGAGGGGGGGGCACCGGGGAGCTGTTTTTT.

The chain has TRBV27 and TRBJ2-7; 7 nucleotides line up with TRBD2. After removal of 2 bases from V and 2 bases from J, the junction contained 3 bases not matched to a gene. CDR1 MNHEY and CDR2 SMNVEV come from the germline V gene (reference sequence). CDR3 length equals 14 residues. The CDR3 reads CASSLGGEAYEQYF. CDR3 DNA sequence: TGTGCCAGCAGTTTAGGGGGGGAGGCCTACGAGCAGTACTTC.

A remark on this clonotype: A read error may explain this, as a much larger clone is one base away. This CDR3 reads CSVLWSGSSYNEQFF. The CDR3 nucleotides read TGCAGCGTTCTGTGGAGCGGGAGCTCCTACAATGAGCAGTTCTTC. V usage is TRBV29-1 and J usage is TRBJ2-1; 8 bases are shared with TRBD2. V was clipped by 5 bases and J by 0 bases; unmatched bases: 6. The CDR3 runs 15 residues. Germline V lookup: CDR1 SQVTM, CDR2 ANQGSEA.

The genes are TRBV18 and TRBJ2-2; D is unclear. CDR1 and CDR2 from the germline V gene are KGHSH and LQKENI. The CDR3 spans 14 residues. The V end lost 2 bases, the J end lost 3 bases, and 7 bases lay between the germline ends. The CDR3 protein is CASSPRADTGELFF. The CDR3, as DNA: TGTGCCAGCTCACCAAGGGCGGACACCGGGGAGCTGTTTTTT.

The chain is built from TRBV2 and TRBJ2-6; weak D call: TRBD1 (5 bases). V lost 6 bases, J lost 0 bases, and 12 bases lay in between. There are 16 residues in the CDR3. The germline V gene has CDR1 SNHLY and CDR2 FYNNEI. The CDR3 reads CASSSGLSSGANVLTF. In nucleotides, the CDR3 is TGTGCCAGCAGCTCAGGGCTCAGCTCTGGGGCCAACGTCCTGACTTTC. The whole variable domain, filled in from reference TRBV2 and TRBJ2-6, reads EPEVTQTPSHQVTQMGQEVILRCVPISNHLYFYWYRQILGQKVEFLVSFYNNEISEKSEIFDDQFSVERPDGSNFTLKIRSTKLEDSAMYFCASSSGLSSGANVLTFGAGSRLTVL.

This clonotype rates as medium-sized (0.01 to 0.1%). The chain carries TRBV29-1 and TRBJ2-7, with a tentative D call TRBD2 (5 bases). Looked up from germline, CDR1 is SQVTM and CDR2 is ANQGSEA. The CDR3 sequence is 12 residues long. Trimming cost V 4 bases and J 6 bases, with 13 bases left between them. The CDR3: CSVGMRGSEQYF. The CDR3 nucleotides are TGCAGCGTTGGAATGCGAGGGAGCGAGCAGTACTTC.

The V and J genes are TRBV12-3 or TRBV12-4 and TRBJ2-2; no reliable D call. The CDR3 is made up of 14 amino acids. V was shortened by 7 bases and J by 6 bases, with 15 bases between the two germline ends. DNA for the CDR3: TGTGCCAGCACCCCCGAGGTATCTCCCGGGGAGCTGTTTTTT. Its protein product is CASTPEVSPGELFF.

This clonotype turned up a few times. The chain uses TRBV19 and TRBJ2-1, with TRBD2 identical over 14 bases. With 6 bases clipped from V and 11 bases from J, the junction kept 6 bases outside the gene matches. Germline V lookup: CDR1 LNHDA, CDR2 SQIVND (reference sequence). This CDR3 contains 14 residues. CDR3 in amino acids: CASSPGTSGRKQFF. The CDR3 DNA reads as TGTGCCAGTAGCCCCGGGACTAGCGGGAGAAAGCAGTTCTTC.

This chain links TRBV19 with TRBJ1-4; D is unresolved. CDR1 and CDR2 from the germline V gene are LNHDA and SQIVND (reference sequence). The germline V and J ends were trimmed by 4 bases and 5 bases, with 5 bases remaining between them. This CDR3 is built from 12 residues. The CDR3 is CASSRRNEKLFF. CDR3 nucleotides: TGTGCCAGTAGTAGGCGGAATGAAAAACTGTTTTTT. The whole variable domain, filled in from reference TRBV19 and TRBJ1-4, reads DGGITQSPKYLFRKEGQNVTLSCEQNLNHDAMYWYRQDPGQGLRLIYYSQIVNDFQKGDIAEGYSVSREKKESFPLTVTSAQKNPTAFYLCASSRRNEKLFFGSGTQLSVL.

The chain joins TRBV19 to TRBJ2-1, with 7 bases matching TRBD2. The J segment lost 9 bases and the V segment lost 7 bases, leaving 15 bases of the junction unmatched. This CDR3 has 15 amino acids. Germline values: CDR1 LNHDA, CDR2 SQIVND (reference sequence). In nucleotides, the CDR3 is TGTGCCAGTACGTCACCGGGACTACCTTTCTCTGAGCAGTTCTTC. It yields the protein CASTSPGLPFSEQFF.

This rearrangement joins TRBV6-2 or TRBV6-3 to TRBJ2-7; TRBD2 matches 7 bases. Germline CDR1 MNHEY, CDR2 SVGEGT. The CDR3 runs 15 residues. The junction had 10 bases not matched to a gene; V was cut back by 7 bases and J by 1 base. The CDR3 spells CASTYRGVVSYEQYF. CDR3 coding DNA: TGTGCCAGCACCTACCGGGGGGTTGTGTCCTACGAGCAGTACTTC.

The sample holds a few counts of this clonotype. The chain is built from TRBV29-1 and TRBJ1-1, with 8 nucleotides matching TRBD1. The CDR3 is made up of 13 amino acids. The germline CDR1 and CDR2 sequences are SQVTM and ANQGSEA. Losses at the gene ends were 3 bases for V and 3 bases for J; bases not matched to a gene: 3. CDR3: CSVDPQGDTEAFF. CDR3 sequence (DNA): TGCAGCGTTGACCCACAGGGGGACACTGAAGCTTTCTTT.

Worth noting for this clonotype: The junction and the germline gene differ at one end; a read error may be behind it. The rearrangement links TRBV4-2 to TRBJ2-7; 9 nucleotides align to TRBD1. Per germline, CDR1 LGHNA and CDR2 YNFKEQ. The CDR3 runs 14 residues. CDR3 residues: CASSHRTGDYEQYF. The CDR3 DNA sequence: TGCGCCAGCAGCCACCGGACAGGGGACTACGAGCAGTACTTC.

The rearrangement joins TRBV6-6 to TRBJ2-3, with a possible D match to TRBD2 (5 bases). Looked up from germline, CDR1 is MNHNY and CDR2 is SVGAGI (reference sequence). This CDR3 has 14 amino acids. Between the trimmed V and J ends, which lost 0 bases and 8 bases, there was a span of 12 bases. The CDR3: CASSYSSGSGTQYF. The CDR3 bases are TGTGCCAGCAGTTACTCATCGGGAAGCGGTACGCAGTATTTT.